This is a list of T cell receptor beta chains from one sample in a study of T cell responses to AZD1222 COVID-19 vaccine. Generated by immunoSEQ multiplex PCR, the TCRdb table keeps only in-frame clones and is missing some. The table lists roughly 86,000 clones, approximately 92% of them singletons, with 31% in the top ten. The sequencing used peripheral blood, collected on day 0 of AZD1222 vaccination. The receptors here all came from an adult in good health. The CDR3 runs from the conserved cysteine through the conserved F or W. Size is omitted from some rows. Given values are once, few, many or a class for expanded clones.

v_gene: TRBV28; abundance: .; CDR3aa: CASSLGQDSGSITDTQYF
v_gene: TRBV27; abundance: once; CDR3aa: CASSLSSFSTLETQYF
v_gene: TRBV4-1; abundance: few; CDR3aa: CASSQDRFWGRERVEQYF
v_gene: TRBV4-1; abundance: .; CDR3aa: CASSRSGSQNTEAFF
v_gene: TRBV27; abundance: .; CDR3aa: CASSLYGYQETQYF
v_gene: TRBV6-5; abundance: .; CDR3aa: CASSYSRGEPEGYTF
v_gene: TRBV5-1; abundance: few; CDR3aa: CASRDQGREQYF
v_gene: TRBV7-9; abundance: .; CDR3aa: CASSSGTGSSYEQYF
v_gene: TRBV2; abundance: .; CDR3aa: CASALLTGRQETQYF
v_gene: TRBV24-1; abundance: .; CDR3aa: CATSDSGTSFSNQPQHF
v_gene: TRBV28; abundance: .; CDR3aa: CASSFGGAPVRTEAFF
v_gene: TRBV2; abundance: .; CDR3aa: CASTPTAGVETQYF
v_gene: TRBV12-3/TRBV12-4; abundance: .; CDR3aa: CASSPGLYGYTF
v_gene: TRBV7-9; abundance: .; CDR3aa: CASSLTGGPTTKLFF
v_gene: TRBV9; abundance: .; CDR3aa: CASSDTPGGGLFF
v_gene: TRBV25-1; abundance: .; CDR3aa: CASKKGGNTEAFF
v_gene: TRBV7-3; abundance: .; CDR3aa: CASSPGTGGTGELFF
v_gene: TRBV27; abundance: .; CDR3aa: CASSLRGQYYEQYF
v_gene: TRBV6-5; abundance: .; CDR3aa: CASKPAGGWTEAFF
v_gene: TRBV18; abundance: .; CDR3aa: CASSLGSEAFF
v_gene: TRBV5-1; abundance: .; CDR3aa: CASSEIYNEQFF
v_gene: TRBV7-9; abundance: .; CDR3aa: CASSPGAGTGIGDHYGYTF
v_gene: TRBV12-5; abundance: .; CDR3aa: CASGSLPWETQYF
v_gene: TRBV5-4; abundance: .; CDR3aa: CASNKMGDRGGELFF
v_gene: TRBV27; abundance: .; CDR3aa: CASSYTTGLTTEAFF
v_gene: TRBV3-1/TRBV3-2; abundance: .; CDR3aa: CASSQQGPLSYEQYF
v_gene: TRBV19; abundance: .; CDR3aa: CASSLGLAGDWNEQFF
v_gene: TRBV7-9; abundance: once; CDR3aa: CASSSGLTGNEQFF
v_gene: TRBV5-4; abundance: .; CDR3aa: CASSLVGQGWQYF
v_gene: TRBV6-4; abundance: once; CDR3aa: CASSATGQNTEAFF
v_gene: TRBV2; abundance: few; CDR3aa: CASGEGGIGQPQHF